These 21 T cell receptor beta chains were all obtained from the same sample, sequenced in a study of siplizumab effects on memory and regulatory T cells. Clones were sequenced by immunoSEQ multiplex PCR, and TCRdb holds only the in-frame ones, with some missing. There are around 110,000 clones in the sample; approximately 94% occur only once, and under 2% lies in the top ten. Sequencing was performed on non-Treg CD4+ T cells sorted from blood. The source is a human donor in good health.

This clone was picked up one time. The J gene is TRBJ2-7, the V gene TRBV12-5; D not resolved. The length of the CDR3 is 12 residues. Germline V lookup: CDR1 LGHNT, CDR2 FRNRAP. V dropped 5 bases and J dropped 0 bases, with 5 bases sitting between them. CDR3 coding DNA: TGTGCTAGTGGTCCATTCTCCTACGAGCAGTACTTC. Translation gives CASGPFSYEQYF.

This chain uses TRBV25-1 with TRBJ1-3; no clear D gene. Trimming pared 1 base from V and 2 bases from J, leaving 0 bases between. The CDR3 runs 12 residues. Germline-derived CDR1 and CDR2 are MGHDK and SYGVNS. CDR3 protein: CASSESGNTIYF. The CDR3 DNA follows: TGTGCCAGCAGTGAATCTGGAAACACCATATATTTT. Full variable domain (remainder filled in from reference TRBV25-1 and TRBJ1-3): EADIYQTPRYLVIGTGKKITLECSQTMGHDKMYWYQQDPGMELHLIHYSYGVNSTEKGDLSSESTVSRIRTEHFPLTLESARPSHTSQYLCASSESGNTIYFGEGSWLTVV.

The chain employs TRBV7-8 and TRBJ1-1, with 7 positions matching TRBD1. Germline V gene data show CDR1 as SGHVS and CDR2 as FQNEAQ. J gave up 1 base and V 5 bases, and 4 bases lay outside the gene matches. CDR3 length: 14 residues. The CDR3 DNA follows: TGTGCCAGCAGCGACAGGGAAGGGAACACTGAAGCTTTCTTT. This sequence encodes CASSDREGNTEAFF.

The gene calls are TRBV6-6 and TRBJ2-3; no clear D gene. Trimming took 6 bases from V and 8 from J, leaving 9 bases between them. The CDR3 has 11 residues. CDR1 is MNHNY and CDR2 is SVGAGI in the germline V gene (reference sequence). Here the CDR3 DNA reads TGTGCCAGCAGGAATAGTGGTACGCAGTATTTT. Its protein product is CASRNSGTQYF.

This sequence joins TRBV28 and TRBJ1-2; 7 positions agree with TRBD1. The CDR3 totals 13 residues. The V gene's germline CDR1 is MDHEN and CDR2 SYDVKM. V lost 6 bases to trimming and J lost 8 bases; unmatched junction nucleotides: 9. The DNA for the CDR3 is TGTGCCAGCAGCCTGAATACAGGGGTCGGCTACACCTTC. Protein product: CASSLNTGVGYTF.

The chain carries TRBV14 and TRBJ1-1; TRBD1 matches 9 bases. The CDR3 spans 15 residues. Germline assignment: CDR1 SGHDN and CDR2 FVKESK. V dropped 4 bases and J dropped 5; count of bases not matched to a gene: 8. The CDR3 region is CASSPHRGLGTEAFF. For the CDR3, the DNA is TGTGCCAGCAGCCCACACAGGGGGCTTGGGACTGAAGCTTTCTTT.

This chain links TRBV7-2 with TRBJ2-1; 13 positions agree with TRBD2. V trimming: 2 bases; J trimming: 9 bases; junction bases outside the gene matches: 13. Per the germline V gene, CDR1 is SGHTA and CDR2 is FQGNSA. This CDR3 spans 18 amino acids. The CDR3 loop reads CASSLYPLTSGGAGEQFF. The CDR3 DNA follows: TGTGCCAGCAGCTTATACCCACTTACTAGCGGGGGGGCAGGTGAGCAGTTCTTC.

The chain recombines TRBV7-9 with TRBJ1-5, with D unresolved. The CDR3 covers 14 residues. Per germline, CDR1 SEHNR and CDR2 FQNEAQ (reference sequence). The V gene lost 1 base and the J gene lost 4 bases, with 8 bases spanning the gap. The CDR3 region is CASSLDGWNQPQHF. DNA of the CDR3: TGTGCCAGCAGCTTAGATGGGTGGAATCAGCCCCAGCATTTT.

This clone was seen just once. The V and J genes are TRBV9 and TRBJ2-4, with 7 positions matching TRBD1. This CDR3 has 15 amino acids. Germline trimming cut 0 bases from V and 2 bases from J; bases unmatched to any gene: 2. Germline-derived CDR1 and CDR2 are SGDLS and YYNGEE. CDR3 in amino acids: CASSVGQGPKNIQYF. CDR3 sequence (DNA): TGTGCCAGCAGCGTAGGACAGGGACCCAAAAACATTCAGTACTTC. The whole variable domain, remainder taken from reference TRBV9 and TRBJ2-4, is DSGVTQTPKHLITATGQRVTLRCSPRSGDLSVYWYQQSLDQGLQFLIQYYNGEERAKGNILERFSAQQFPDLHSELNLSSLELGDSALYFCASSVGQGPKNIQYFGAGTRLSVL.

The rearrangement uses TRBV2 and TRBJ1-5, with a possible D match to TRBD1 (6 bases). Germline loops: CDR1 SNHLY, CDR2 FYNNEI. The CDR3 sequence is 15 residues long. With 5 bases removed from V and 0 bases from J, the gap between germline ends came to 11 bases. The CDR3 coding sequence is TGTGCCAGCAGTCCAGACAGGACTAGCAATCAGCCCCAGCATTTT. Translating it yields CASSPDRTSNQPQHF.

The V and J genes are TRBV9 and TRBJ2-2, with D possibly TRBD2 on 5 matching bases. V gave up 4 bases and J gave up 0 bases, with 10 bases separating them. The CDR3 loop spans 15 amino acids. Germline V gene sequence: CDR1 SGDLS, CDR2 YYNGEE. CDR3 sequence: CASSSSRTNTGELFF. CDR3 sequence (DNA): TGTGCCAGCAGCTCTAGCAGAACGAACACCGGGGAGCTGTTTTTT.

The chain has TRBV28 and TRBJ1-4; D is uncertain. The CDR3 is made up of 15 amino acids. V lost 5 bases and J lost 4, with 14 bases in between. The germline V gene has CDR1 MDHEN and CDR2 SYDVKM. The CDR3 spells CASSDLTLYNEKLFF. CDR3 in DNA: TGTGCCAGCAGTGACTTGACCTTGTATAATGAAAAACTGTTTTTT.

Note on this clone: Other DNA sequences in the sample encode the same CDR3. The CDR3 DNA reads TGCGCCAGCAGCCCCGGACAGGGCGCTAACTATGGCTACACCTTC. It specifies CASSPGQGANYGYTF. This rearrangement joins TRBV5-1 to TRBJ1-2; 8 bases map to TRBD1. Per the germline V gene, CDR1 is SGHRS and CDR2 is YFSETQ. V shed 4 bases and J 0 bases; nucleotides not matched to a gene: 5. The CDR3 runs 15 residues. Drawing the rest from reference TRBV5-1 and TRBJ1-2, the complete variable domain is KAGVTQTPRYLIKTRGQQVTLSCSPISGHRSVSWYQQTPGQGLQFLFEYFSETQRNKGNFPGRFSGRQFSNSRSEMNVSTLELGDSALYLCASSPGQGANYGYTFGSGTRLTVV.

The CDR3 region is CSVEAQDYTEAFF. CDR3 nucleotide sequence: TGCAGCGTTGAGGCGCAGGACTACACTGAAGCTTTCTTT. The rearrangement links TRBV29-1 to TRBJ1-1; D is unclear. Germline assignment: CDR1 SQVTM and CDR2 ANQGSEA. The CDR3 spans 13 residues. Trimming removed 3 bases from V and 3 bases from J, with 11 bases in between.

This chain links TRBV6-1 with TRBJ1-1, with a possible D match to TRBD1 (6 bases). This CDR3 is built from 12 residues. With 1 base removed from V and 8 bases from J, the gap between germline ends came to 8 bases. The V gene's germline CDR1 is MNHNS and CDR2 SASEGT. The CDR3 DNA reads TGTGCCAGCAGTGAAGGTAGGGGGGAAGCTTTCTTT. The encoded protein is CASSEGRGEAFF.

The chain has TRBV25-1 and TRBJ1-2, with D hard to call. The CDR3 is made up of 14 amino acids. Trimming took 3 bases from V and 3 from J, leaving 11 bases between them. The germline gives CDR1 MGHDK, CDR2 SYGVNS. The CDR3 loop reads CASSEDGRDYGYTF. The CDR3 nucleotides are TGTGCCAGCAGTGAGGACGGGAGAGACTATGGCTACACCTTC.

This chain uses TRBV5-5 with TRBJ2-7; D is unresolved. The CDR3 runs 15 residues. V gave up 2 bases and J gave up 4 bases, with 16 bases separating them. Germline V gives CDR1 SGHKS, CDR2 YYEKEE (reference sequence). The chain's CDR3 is CASSFMAGQQYEQYF. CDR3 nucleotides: TGTGCCAGCAGCTTTATGGCCGGGCAGCAGTACGAGCAGTACTTC.

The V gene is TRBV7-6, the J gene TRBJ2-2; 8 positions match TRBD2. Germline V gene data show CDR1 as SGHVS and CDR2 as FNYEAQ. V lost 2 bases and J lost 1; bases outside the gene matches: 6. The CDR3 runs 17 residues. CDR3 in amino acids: CASSLRGSGRNTGELFF. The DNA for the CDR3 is TGTGCCAGCAGCTTAAGGGGCAGCGGGAGGAACACCGGGGAGCTGTTTTTT.

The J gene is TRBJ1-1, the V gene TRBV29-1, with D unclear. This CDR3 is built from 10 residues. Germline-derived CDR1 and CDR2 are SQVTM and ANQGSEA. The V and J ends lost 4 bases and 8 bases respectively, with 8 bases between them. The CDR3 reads CSVGTGEAFF. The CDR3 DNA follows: TGCAGCGTTGGGACGGGGGAAGCTTTCTTT.

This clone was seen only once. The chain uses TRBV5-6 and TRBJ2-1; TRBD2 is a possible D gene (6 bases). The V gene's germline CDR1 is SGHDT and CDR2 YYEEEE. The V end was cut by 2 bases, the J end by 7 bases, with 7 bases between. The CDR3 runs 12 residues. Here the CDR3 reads CASSFRENEQFF. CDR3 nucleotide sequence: TGTGCCAGCAGCTTCCGGGAGAATGAGCAGTTCTTC. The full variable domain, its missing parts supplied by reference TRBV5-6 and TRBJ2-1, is DAGVTQSPTHLIKTRGQQVTLRCSPKSGHDTVSWYQQALGQGPQFIFQYYEEEERQRGNFPDRFSGHQFPNYSSELNVNALLLGDSALYLCASSFRENEQFFGPGTRLTVL.

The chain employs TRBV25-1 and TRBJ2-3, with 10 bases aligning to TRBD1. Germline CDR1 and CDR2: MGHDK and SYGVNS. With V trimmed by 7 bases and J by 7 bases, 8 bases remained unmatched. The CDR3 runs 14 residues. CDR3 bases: TGTGCCAGCAAAGGGGACAGGGGTTCGAATACGCAGTATTTT. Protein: CASKGDRGSNTQYF. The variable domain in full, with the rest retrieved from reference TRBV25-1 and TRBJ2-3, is EADIYQTPRYLVIGTGKKITLECSQTMGHDKMYWYQQDPGMELHLIHYSYGVNSTEKGDLSSESTVSRIRTEHFPLTLESARPSHTSQYLCASKGDRGSNTQYFGPGTRLTVL.